The clone carrying this T cell receptor (beta chain) was recorded a few times. The antigen remains undetermined. The whole isolated RNA underwent reverse transcription, so sequencing captured expressed TCRB transcripts. Sequenced by immunoSEQ multiplex PCR; TCRdb stores in-frame clones only, minus some. This table has some 410,000 clones, 9.5% to 12% appearing once. The data belong to a study of beta chain features in type 1 diabetes. Study-level results: For patients, the naive, central memory and Treg TCRB repertoires appeared more alike than for healthy donors.

This receptor was identified in a woman in her late teens or twenties in good health. The sample taken for sequencing was naive CD4+ T cells from blood.

As DNA, the CDR3 is TGTGCCGTCCAGGGGGCCACTAATGAAAAACTGTTTTTT. It specifies CAVQGATNEKLFF. The chain couples TRBV10-3 to TRBJ1-4; 8 positions agree with TRBD1. The germline V gene encodes CDR1 ENHRY and CDR2 SYGVKD. With V trimmed by 11 bases and J by 2 bases, 4 bases remained unmatched. The CDR3 covers 13 residues.